This passage covers 32 T cell receptor beta chains from one sample sequenced in a study of blood T cell repertoires in COVID-19 (dated by TCRdb to about 2020). The library relied on the immunoSEQ multiplex PCR assay. In its TCRdb copy, this immuneACCESS table keeps in-frame sequences only and misses some clones. Where compared with another copy, unresolved V genes explain less than half of these, and the others have no known cause. Present in this sample are 250,000 or so clones, roughly 80% of which were seen just once. The biggest ten clones account for 5% to 7% of the sample. The sample was peripheral blood. The receptors here all came from a woman in her fifties or sixties with active or convalescent COVID-19.

This chain links TRBV5-1 with TRBJ2-2; possibly TRBD1 for D (5 bases). Germline V gives CDR1 SGHRS, CDR2 YFSETQ. CDR3 length: 17 amino acids. V lost 0 bases and J lost 4, with 16 bases in between. In DNA form, the CDR3 reads TGCGCCAGCAGCTTGGTATTGGGCAGGGCCCCCACCGGGGAGCTGTTTTTT. Translation gives CASSLVLGRAPTGELFF.

The chain joins TRBV6-5 to TRBJ2-3, with D maybe TRBD1 (6 bases). The V end was cut by 6 bases, the J end by 4 bases, with 11 bases between. The CDR3 loop spans 13 amino acids. Per germline, CDR1 MNHEY and CDR2 SVGAGI. The CDR3 protein is CASRRTGSDTQYF. The CDR3 nucleotides read TGTGCCAGCAGACGTACAGGGTCAGATACGCAGTATTTT.

This chain connects TRBV5-1 to TRBJ2-1; 9 nucleotides match TRBD2. Germline V gene sequence: CDR1 SGHRS, CDR2 YFSETQ. The trim removed 0 bases at V and 8 bases at J, leaving 6 bases unmatched. The CDR3 is 15 amino acids. The CDR3 coding sequence is TGCGCCAGCAGCTTGGAAGCTAGCGGGATCCATGAGCAGTTCTTC. Protein product: CASSLEASGIHEQFF.

This clone was seen only once. The chain recombines TRBV10-1 with TRBJ2-1; 9 bases line up with TRBD2. Germline CDR1 is WNHNN and CDR2 is SYGVQD (reference sequence). V was clipped by 1 base and J by 5 bases; unmatched bases: 6. This CDR3 is 16 amino acids long. This CDR3 is CASSEWGSGGNNEQFF. For the CDR3, the DNA is TGCGCCAGCAGTGAGTGGGGTAGCGGGGGCAACAATGAGCAGTTCTTC.

The chain recombines TRBV4-1 with TRBJ1-5; D gene unclear. Trimming cost V 1 base and J 3 bases, with 10 bases left between them. The CDR3 is made up of 15 amino acids. Germline-derived CDR1 and CDR2 are MGHRA and YSYEKL. CDR3 amino acids: CASSQAGLHNQPQHF. The CDR3 DNA follows: TGCGCCAGCAGCCAAGCAGGTCTTCACAATCAGCCCCAGCATTTT.

This sequence joins TRBV27 and TRBJ2-1; D is unresolved. The germline V gene encodes CDR1 MNHEY and CDR2 SMNVEV (reference sequence). The CDR3 has 11 residues. V was clipped by 8 bases and J by 4 bases, with 6 bases between them. The CDR3 DNA reads as TGTGCCAGCCGAGCGTACAATGAGCAGTTCTTC. Protein: CASRAYNEQFF.

This chain uses TRBV7-2 with TRBJ2-1, with D possibly TRBD2 on 5 matching bases. CDR3 length: 13 amino acids. Germline V gives CDR1 SGHTA, CDR2 FQGNSA. Trimming removed 1 base from V and 5 bases from J, with 6 bases in between. CDR3 amino acids: CASSLGLNNEQFF. The CDR3 DNA follows: TGTGCCAGCAGCTTAGGACTAAACAATGAGCAGTTCTTC.

This rearrangement joins TRBV24-1 to TRBJ2-1; TRBD1 agrees at 9 bases. Germline V gives CDR1 KGHDR, CDR2 SFDVKD. V lost 4 bases and J lost 9; bases outside the gene matches: 9. CDR3 length: 15 amino acids. CDR3 loop: CATSEQGQGIAEQFF. The DNA for the CDR3 is TGTGCCACCAGTGAACAGGGACAGGGAATAGCTGAGCAGTTCTTC.

The J gene is TRBJ2-1, the V gene TRBV5-1; 9 nucleotides match TRBD2. The CDR3 is 17 amino acids. The germline V gene has CDR1 SGHRS and CDR2 YFSETQ. The ends lost 0 bases at V and 9 bases at J; junction bases unmatched: 13. CDR3 amino acids: CASSLGLSGGFSPEQFF. The CDR3 DNA follows: TGCGCCAGCAGCTTGGGGTTAAGCGGGGGGTTTTCCCCTGAGCAGTTCTTC. The whole variable domain, remainder taken from reference TRBV5-1 and TRBJ2-1, is KAGVTQTPRYLIKTRGQQVTLSCSPISGHRSVSWYQQTPGQGLQFLFEYFSETQRNKGNFPGRFSGRQFSNSRSEMNVSTLELGDSALYLCASSLGLSGGFSPEQFFGPGTRLTVL.

The chain combines TRBV19 with TRBJ2-2; 8 bases agree with TRBD1. Germline V gene lookup returns CDR1 LNHDA and CDR2 SQIVND (reference sequence). The CDR3 is made up of 15 amino acids. V shed 6 bases, J shed 1 base, and the junction held 4 bases outside the gene matches. The CDR3 DNA sequence: TGTGCCAGTAGCCCGACAGGGGTGAACACCGGGGAGCTGTTTTTT. Translating gives CASSPTGVNTGELFF. Filled out from reference TRBV19 and TRBJ2-2, the complete variable domain reads DGGITQSPKYLFRKEGQNVTLSCEQNLNHDAMYWYRQDPGQGLRLIYYSQIVNDFQKGDIAEGYSVSREKKESFPLTVTSAQKNPTAFYLCASSPTGVNTGELFFGEGSRLTVL.

The CDR3 sequence: CASSTSGSQETQYF. DNA of the CDR3: TGTGCCAGCTCGACTAGCGGGAGCCAAGAGACCCAGTACTTC. The rearrangement uses TRBV18 and TRBJ2-5, with 12 bases matching TRBD2. Germline CDR1 and CDR2: KGHSH and LQKENI. The junction had 0 bases not matched to a gene; V was cut back by 6 bases and J by 1 base. The CDR3 extends over 14 amino acids.

This clone is a singleton in its sample. V is TRBV7-9 and J is TRBJ1-3, with 8 nucleotides matching TRBD1. This CDR3 is built from 16 residues. J gave up 4 bases and V 5 bases, and 10 bases lay outside the gene matches. Germline loops: CDR1 SEHNR, CDR2 FQNEAQ (reference sequence). The CDR3 region has the DNA TGTGCCAGCAGCCGAAATATGGACAGGGACGGAAACACCATATATTTT. It encodes CASSRNMDRDGNTIYF.

The chain combines TRBV7-2 with TRBJ2-5; D gene unclear. The CDR3 loop spans 14 amino acids. V was clipped by 3 bases and J by 1 base, with 9 bases between them. CDR1 is SGHTA and CDR2 is FQGNSA in the germline V gene. DNA of the CDR3: TGTGCCAGCAGCTTTTACCTAAGCCAAGAGACCCAGTACTTC. It translates to CASSFYLSQETQYF.

This clone was detected a few times. The V call is TRBV5-5, the J call TRBJ1-2; unclear D gene. V lost 1 base, J lost 5 bases, and 15 bases lay in between. CDR1 SGHKS and CDR2 YYEKEE come from the germline V gene (reference sequence). There are 15 residues in the CDR3. CDR3 residues: CASSLSSWAVYGYTF. The DNA for the CDR3 is TGTGCCAGCAGCTTGTCGTCTTGGGCAGTATATGGCTACACCTTC.

This clone appeared a single time. CDR3 DNA: TGTGCCACACCGGGACAGGGTAATCAGCCCCAGCATTTT. Residues: CATPGQGNQPQHF. The V call is TRBV21-1, the J call TRBJ1-5; the D call TRBD1 from the table was never checked on the DNA. TRBV21-1 is deemed a pseudogene. The CDR3 runs 13 residues.

The CDR3 DNA reads TGTGCCATCAGGCCCAGATCGAACACCGGGGAGCTGTTTTTT. Its protein product is CAIRPRSNTGELFF. The chain links TRBV10-3 to TRBJ2-2; D unclear. The CDR3 has 14 amino acids. V shed 6 bases and J shed 0 bases, with 8 bases lying between them. Germline CDR1 and CDR2: ENHRY and SYGVKD.

This clone was picked up one time. The V call is TRBV27, the J call TRBJ1-4, with TRBD1 identical over 8 bases. Germline lookup yields CDR1 MNHEY and CDR2 SMNVEV (reference sequence). Trimming took 2 bases from V and 5 from J; bases not matched to a gene: 10. The CDR3 extends over 17 amino acids. This chain's CDR3 is CASSLVRRQGPNEKLFF. In DNA form, the CDR3 reads TGTGCCAGCAGTTTAGTTAGGAGACAGGGGCCGAATGAAAAACTGTTTTTT. The full variable domain, in which reference TRBV27 and TRBJ1-4 provide the parts outside the CDR3, is EAQVTQNPRYLITVTGKKLTVTCSQNMNHEYMSWYRQDPGLGLRQIYYSMNVEVTDKGDVPEGYKVSRKEKRNFPLILESPSPNQTSLYFCASSLVRRQGPNEKLFFGSGTQLSVL.

The rearrangement links TRBV19 to TRBJ1-2; the match to TRBD1 covers 11 bases. Germline V gene data show CDR1 as LNHDA and CDR2 as SQIVND (reference sequence). V lost 6 bases and J lost 7; bases outside the gene matches: 4. CDR3 length equals 13 residues. The CDR3 nucleotides read TGTGCCAGTAGCGCCGGGACAGGGGGTGGCTACACCTTC. Translated, it gives CASSAGTGGGYTF.

This clone was seen just once. The rearrangement joins TRBV7-2 to TRBJ1-5; a possible D gene is TRBD1 (5 bases). V was shortened by 5 bases and J by 1 base, with 9 bases between the two germline ends. Germline lookup yields CDR1 SGHTA and CDR2 FQGNSA. The CDR3 covers 14 residues. The chain's CDR3 is CASSQGRSNQPQHF. In DNA form, the CDR3 reads TGTGCCAGCAGCCAGGGTAGGAGCAATCAGCCCCAGCATTTT.

V and J are TRBV28 and TRBJ1-2; 10 bases match TRBD1. In germline, CDR1 is MDHEN, CDR2 SYDVKM. The CDR3 runs to 16 residues. The junction had 12 bases not matched to a gene; V was cut back by 6 bases and J by 5 bases. The CDR3 sequence is CASRGQGDSAIYGYTF. DNA of the CDR3: TGTGCCAGCAGAGGACAGGGGGATTCCGCCATTTATGGCTACACCTTC.

CDR3 amino acids: CASSEPAGHQPQHF. The CDR3 DNA reads TGTGCCAGCAGTGAACCCGCAGGGCATCAGCCCCAGCATTTT. The chain links TRBV2 to TRBJ1-5, with D perhaps TRBD1 (5 bases). V lost 2 bases, J lost 5 bases, and 10 bases lay in between. The CDR3 is 14 amino acids. Per germline, CDR1 SNHLY and CDR2 FYNNEI.

The chain carries TRBV7-3 and TRBJ2-7; D may be TRBD2 (6 bases). The germline V and J ends were trimmed by 1 base and 4 bases, with 14 bases remaining between them. Germline V gene lookup returns CDR1 SGHTA and CDR2 FQGTGA. CDR3 length: 15 residues. The CDR3 coding sequence is TGTGCCAGCAGCTTAAACCCCAGCGGGCGTTACGAGCAGTACTTC. This translates into CASSLNPSGRYEQYF.

CDR3 nucleotides: TGTGCCAGCAGCCGGACTAGCGGGGGCGGGAACACCGGGGAGCTGTTTTTT. Translation gives CASSRTSGGGNTGELFF. This chain uses TRBV11-2 with TRBJ2-2, with TRBD2 matching 13 bases. Germline V gene data show CDR1 as SGHAT and CDR2 as FQNNGV. CDR3 length: 17 residues. J lost 1 base, V lost 5 bases, and 4 bases had no gene match.

CDR3 nucleotide sequence: TGTGCCAGCAGTTCGGTCCCGGTCAACTATGGCTACACCTTC. This gives the protein CASSSVPVNYGYTF. The chain uses TRBV27 and TRBJ1-2; D ambiguous. This CDR3 comprises 14 residues. Germline CDR1 MNHEY, CDR2 SMNVEV (reference sequence). Trimming stripped 4 bases from V and 2 bases from J, with 11 bases between.

The V and J genes are TRBV7-8 and TRBJ2-3; 11 bases match TRBD2. The length of the CDR3 is 15 residues. V shed 5 bases and J 3 bases; nucleotides not matched to a gene: 4. The germline V gene has CDR1 SGHVS and CDR2 FQNEAQ. The CDR3 DNA is TGTGCCAGCAGCACACTAGCGGGGGTAACAGATACGCAGTATTTT. It is translated as CASSTLAGVTDTQYF. Looking up the rest from reference TRBV7-8 and TRBJ2-3 gives the full variable domain: GAGVSQSPRYKVAKRGQDVALRCDPISGHVSLFWYQQALGQGPEFLTYFQNEAQLDKSGLPSDRFFAERPEGSVSTLKIQRTQQEDSAVYLCASSTLAGVTDTQYFGPGTRLTVL.

The chain joins TRBV6-4 to TRBJ2-1; perhaps TRBD1 as D (5 bases). The CDR3 runs 14 residues. CDR1 is MRHNA, CDR2 SNTAGT, per germline. The germline V and J ends were trimmed by 2 bases and 8 bases, with 13 bases remaining between them. CDR3 amino acids: CASSDGAGSHEQFF. The CDR3 region has the DNA TGTGCCAGCAGTGACGGGGCAGGGTCCCATGAGCAGTTCTTC.

The V and J genes are TRBV3-1 (or the pseudogene TRBV3-2) and TRBJ2-7, with 7 bases matching TRBD1. The ends lost 2 bases at V and 2 bases at J; junction bases unmatched: 6. This CDR3 is built from 15 residues. Germline V gives CDR1 LGHDT, CDR2 YNNKEL (reference sequence). CDR3 in DNA: TGTGCCAGCAGCCAACGACAGGGATCCGCCTACGAGCAGTACTTC. Its protein product is CASSQRQGSAYEQYF.

The V call is TRBV11-3, the J call TRBJ2-7, with 10 bases identical to TRBD2. This CDR3 spans 15 amino acids. Trimming at V came to 3 bases and at J to 7 bases, leaving 9 bases not matched to a gene. Germline CDR1 is SGHNT and CDR2 is YENEEA. The CDR3 loop is CASSFETSGTGEQYF. CDR3 DNA: TGTGCCAGCAGCTTCGAAACTAGCGGGACTGGTGAGCAGTACTTC.

This sequence joins TRBV19 and TRBJ2-7; TRBD1 matches 7 bases. Germline trimming cut 7 bases from V and 1 base from J; bases unmatched to any gene: 10. Germline CDR1 LNHDA, CDR2 SQIVND (reference sequence). The CDR3 loop spans 15 amino acids. CDR3 DNA: TGTGCCAGTACCCCCGGGACAGATGGGTCCTACGAGCAGTACTTC. Residues: CASTPGTDGSYEQYF.

This clone was found once. This chain uses TRBV18 with TRBJ2-1, with 8 bases matching TRBD2. J gave up 0 bases and V 3 bases, and 4 bases lay outside the gene matches. Germline V CDR1 and CDR2: KGHSH, LQKENI. The CDR3 is 16 amino acids. The CDR3 DNA follows: TGTGCCAGCTCACCGAGACTAGCGAGCTCCTACAATGAGCAGTTCTTC. Encoded protein: CASSPRLASSYNEQFF.

This chain links TRBV19 with TRBJ2-5, with D perhaps matching TRBD2 (5 bases). This CDR3 has 15 residues. Trimming took 5 bases from V and 2 from J, leaving 15 bases between them. Germline CDR1 and CDR2: LNHDA and SQIVND (reference sequence). The CDR3 region is CASSPPRGFQETQYF. The CDR3 bases are TGTGCCAGTAGTCCACCTCGGGGATTTCAAGAGACCCAGTACTTC.

The chain is built from TRBV6-2 or TRBV6-3 and TRBJ2-2, with 13 bases matching TRBD2. The V gene's germline CDR1 is MNHEY and CDR2 SVGEGT. The CDR3 loop spans 16 amino acids. The trim removed 2 bases at V and 6 bases at J, leaving 3 bases unmatched. CDR3 residues: CASSYRTSGGPGELFF. The CDR3 DNA sequence: TGTGCCAGCAGTTACCGGACTAGCGGGGGACCCGGGGAGCTGTTTTTT.